This T cell receptor beta chain was retrieved from a study of cytomegalovirus exposure and HLA in healthy donors. Amplification used 60 Vbeta primers and 13 Jbeta primers. Repertoires were generated with immunoSEQ multiplex PCR, while TCRdb's copy carries only in-frame clones and drops some. In all, the sample yields about 54,000 clones. The CDR3 totals 18 residues. This chain uses TRBV21-1 with TRBJ2-1; TRBD1, the table's D call, lacks a check against the DNA. TRBV21-1 is labeled a pseudogene. The clonotype comes from a woman in her 40s in good health and CMV-seronegative. Source material: PBMCs. The CDR3: CASSDRDRGPGDRDEQFF. In DNA, the CDR3 is TGTGCCAGCAGCGACCGGGACAGGGGGCCGGGAGACCGGGATGAGCAGTTCTTC.